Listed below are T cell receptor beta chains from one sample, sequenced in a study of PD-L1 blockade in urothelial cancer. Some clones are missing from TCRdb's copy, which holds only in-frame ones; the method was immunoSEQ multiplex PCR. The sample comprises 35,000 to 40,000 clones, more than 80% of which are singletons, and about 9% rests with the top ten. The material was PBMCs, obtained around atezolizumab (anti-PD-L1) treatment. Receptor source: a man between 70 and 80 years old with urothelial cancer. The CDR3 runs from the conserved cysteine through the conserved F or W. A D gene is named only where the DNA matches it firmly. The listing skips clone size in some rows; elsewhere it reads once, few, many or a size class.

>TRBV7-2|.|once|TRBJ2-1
TGTGCCAGCAGACTAGACTTAAAGGAGCAGTTCTTC
CASRLDLKEQFF
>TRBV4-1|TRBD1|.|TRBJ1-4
TGCGCCAGCAGCCAAGACGTCCCGGGACAGGGAAGGCGCGAAAAACTGTTTTTT
CASSQDVPGQGRREKLFF
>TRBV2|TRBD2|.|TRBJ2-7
TGTGCCAGCACTCTACTAGCGGGGTCCTACGAGCAGTACTTC
CASTLLAGSYEQYF
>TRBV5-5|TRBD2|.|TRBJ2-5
TGTGCCAGCAGCTCGGGACTAGCGAGCCAAGAGACCCAGTACTTC
CASSSGLASQETQYF
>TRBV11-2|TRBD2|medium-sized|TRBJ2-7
TGTGCCAGCAGCTTCGGCGGGAGGGCCCCCTACGAGCAGTACTTC
CASSFGGRAPYEQYF
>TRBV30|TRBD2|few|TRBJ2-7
TGTGCCTGGAGTGGGGGGACTAGCGGGAGTTACGAGCAGTACTTC
CAWSGGTSGSYEQYF
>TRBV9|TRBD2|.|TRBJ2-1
TGTGCCAGCAGCGAAATACCGGGGGGGAATGAGCAGTTCTTC
CASSEIPGGNEQFF
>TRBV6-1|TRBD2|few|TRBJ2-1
TGTGCCAGCAGTGGGACTAGCGGCTCCTACAATGAGCAGTTCTTC
CASSGTSGSYNEQFF
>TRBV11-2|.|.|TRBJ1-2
TGTGCCAGCAGCTTCCAAAGGGGGGGAGGCGGCTACACCTTC
CASSFQRGGGGYTF
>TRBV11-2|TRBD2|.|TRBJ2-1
TGTGCCAGCAGCCCCCCAGGGCGGGAGGCCGACAATGAGCAGTTCTTC
CASSPPGREADNEQFF
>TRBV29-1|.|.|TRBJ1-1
TGCAGCGTTGCTGCCGACATGAACACTGAAGCTTTCTTT
CSVAADMNTEAFF